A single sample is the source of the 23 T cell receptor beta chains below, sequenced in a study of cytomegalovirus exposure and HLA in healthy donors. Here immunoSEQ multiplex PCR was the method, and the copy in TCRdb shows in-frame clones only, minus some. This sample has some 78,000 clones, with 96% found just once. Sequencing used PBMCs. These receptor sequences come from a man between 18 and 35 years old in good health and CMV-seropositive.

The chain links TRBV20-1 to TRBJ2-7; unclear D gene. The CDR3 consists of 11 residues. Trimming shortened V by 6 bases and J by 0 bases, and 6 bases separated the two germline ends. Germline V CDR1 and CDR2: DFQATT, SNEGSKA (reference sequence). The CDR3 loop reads CSARSSYEQYF. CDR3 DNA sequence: TGCAGTGCCCGGAGCTCCTACGAGCAGTACTTC.

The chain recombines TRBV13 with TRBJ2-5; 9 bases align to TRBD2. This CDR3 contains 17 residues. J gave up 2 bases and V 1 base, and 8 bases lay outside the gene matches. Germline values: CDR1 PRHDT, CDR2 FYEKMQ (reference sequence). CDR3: CASSLVGAGGPQETQYF. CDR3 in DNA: TGTGCCAGCAGCTTAGTAGGGGCGGGAGGGCCGCAAGAGACCCAGTACTTC.

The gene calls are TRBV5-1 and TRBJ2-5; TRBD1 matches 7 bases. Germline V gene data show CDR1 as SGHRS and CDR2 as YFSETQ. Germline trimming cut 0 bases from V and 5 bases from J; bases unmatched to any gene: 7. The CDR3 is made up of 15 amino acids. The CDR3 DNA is TGCGCCAGCAGCTTGGGACAGGGTTGGGAGGAGACCCAGTACTTC. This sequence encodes CASSLGQGWEETQYF.

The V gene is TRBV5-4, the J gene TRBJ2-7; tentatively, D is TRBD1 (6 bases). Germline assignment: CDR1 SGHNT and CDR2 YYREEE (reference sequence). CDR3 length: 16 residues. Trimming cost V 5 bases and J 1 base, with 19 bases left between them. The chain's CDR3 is CASSSDSDSDSYEQYF. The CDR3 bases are TGTGCCAGCAGTTCGGATTCGGACAGCGATTCCTACGAGCAGTACTTC. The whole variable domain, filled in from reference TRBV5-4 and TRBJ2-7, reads ETGVTQSPTHLIKTRGQQVTLRCSSQSGHNTVSWYQQALGQGPQFIFQYYREEENGRGNFPPRFSGLQFPNYSSELNVNALELDDSALYLCASSSDSDSDSYEQYFGPGTRLTVT.

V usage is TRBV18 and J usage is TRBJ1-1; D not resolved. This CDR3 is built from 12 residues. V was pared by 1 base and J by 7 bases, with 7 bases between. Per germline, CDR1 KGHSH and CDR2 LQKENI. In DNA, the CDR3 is TGTGCCAGCTCACCACGGGAGGGTGAAGCTTTCTTT. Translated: CASSPREGEAFF.

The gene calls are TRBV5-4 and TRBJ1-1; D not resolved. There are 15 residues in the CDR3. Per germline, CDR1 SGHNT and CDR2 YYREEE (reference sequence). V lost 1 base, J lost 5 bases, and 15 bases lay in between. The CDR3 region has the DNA TGTGCCAGCAGCTTGTGGTCTGGGAGGGTTACTGAAGCTTTCTTT. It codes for CASSLWSGRVTEAFF. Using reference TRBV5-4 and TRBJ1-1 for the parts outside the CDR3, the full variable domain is ETGVTQSPTHLIKTRGQQVTLRCSSQSGHNTVSWYQQALGQGPQFIFQYYREEENGRGNFPPRFSGLQFPNYSSELNVNALELDDSALYLCASSLWSGRVTEAFFGQGTRLTVV.

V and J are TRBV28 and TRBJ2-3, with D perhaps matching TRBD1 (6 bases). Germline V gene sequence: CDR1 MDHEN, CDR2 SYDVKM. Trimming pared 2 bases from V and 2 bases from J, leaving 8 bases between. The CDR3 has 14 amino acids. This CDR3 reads CASSLGGPTDTQYF. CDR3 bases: TGTGCCAGCAGTTTAGGGGGCCCCACAGATACGCAGTATTTT.

In DNA form, the CDR3 reads TGTGCCAGCTCACCAGGGACAGGGGACCCCTCCTATGGCTACACCTTC. It translates to CASSPGTGDPSYGYTF. The chain has TRBV18 and TRBJ1-2; the match to TRBD1 covers 10 bases. CDR1 and CDR2 from the germline V gene are KGHSH and LQKENI. The ends lost 2 bases at V and 4 bases at J; junction bases unmatched: 7. The CDR3 is 16 amino acids.

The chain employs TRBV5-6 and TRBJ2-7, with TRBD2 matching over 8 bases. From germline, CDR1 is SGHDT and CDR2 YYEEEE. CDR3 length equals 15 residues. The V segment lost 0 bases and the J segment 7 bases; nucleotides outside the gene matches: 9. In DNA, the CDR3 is TGTGCCAGCAGCTTGGCCGGGACTAGGGTAGGAGAGCAGTACTTC. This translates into CASSLAGTRVGEQYF.

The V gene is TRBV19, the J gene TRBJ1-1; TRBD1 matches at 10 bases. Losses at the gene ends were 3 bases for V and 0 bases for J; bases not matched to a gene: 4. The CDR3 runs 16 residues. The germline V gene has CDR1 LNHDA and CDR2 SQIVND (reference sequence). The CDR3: CASSMIGTGVNTEAFF. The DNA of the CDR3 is TGTGCCAGTAGTATGATAGGGACAGGGGTGAACACTGAAGCTTTCTTT.

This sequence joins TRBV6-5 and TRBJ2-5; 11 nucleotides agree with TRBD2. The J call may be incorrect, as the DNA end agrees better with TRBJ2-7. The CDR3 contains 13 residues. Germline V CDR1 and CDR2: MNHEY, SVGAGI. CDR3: CASRTSGIDEQYF. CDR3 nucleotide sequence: TGTGCCAGCAGGACTAGCGGGATAGACGAGCAGTACTTC.

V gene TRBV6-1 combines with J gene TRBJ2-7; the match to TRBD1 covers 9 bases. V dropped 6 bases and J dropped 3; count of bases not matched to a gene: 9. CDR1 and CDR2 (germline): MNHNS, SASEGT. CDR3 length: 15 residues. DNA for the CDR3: TGTGCCAGCAGAGAGAACCCGGGACAGGGCTACGAGCAGTACTTC. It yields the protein CASRENPGQGYEQYF.

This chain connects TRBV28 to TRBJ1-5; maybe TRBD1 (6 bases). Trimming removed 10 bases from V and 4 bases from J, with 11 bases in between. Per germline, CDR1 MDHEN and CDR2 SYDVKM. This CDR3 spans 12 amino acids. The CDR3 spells CAIERGNQPQHF. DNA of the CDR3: TGTGCCATCGAGAGGGGGAATCAGCCCCAGCATTTT.

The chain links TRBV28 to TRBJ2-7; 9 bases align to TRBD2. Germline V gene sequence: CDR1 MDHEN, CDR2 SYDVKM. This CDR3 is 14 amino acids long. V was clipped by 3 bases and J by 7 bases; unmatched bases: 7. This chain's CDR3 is CASSLGLANGEQYF. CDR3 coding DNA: TGTGCCAGCAGTTTGGGACTAGCCAACGGGGAGCAGTACTTC.

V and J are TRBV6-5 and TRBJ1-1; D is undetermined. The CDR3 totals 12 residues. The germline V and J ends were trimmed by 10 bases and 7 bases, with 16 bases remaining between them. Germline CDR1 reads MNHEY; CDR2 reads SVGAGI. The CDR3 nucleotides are TGTGCCATCCACCCCAGGCCAGGTGAAGCTTTCTTT. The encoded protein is CAIHPRPGEAFF.

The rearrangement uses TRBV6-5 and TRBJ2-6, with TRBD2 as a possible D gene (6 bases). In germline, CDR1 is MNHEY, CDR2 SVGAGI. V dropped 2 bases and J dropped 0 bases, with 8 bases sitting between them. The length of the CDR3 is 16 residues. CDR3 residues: CASSYEEGSGANVLTF. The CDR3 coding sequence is TGTGCCAGCAGTTACGAGGAGGGCTCTGGGGCCAACGTCCTGACTTTC.

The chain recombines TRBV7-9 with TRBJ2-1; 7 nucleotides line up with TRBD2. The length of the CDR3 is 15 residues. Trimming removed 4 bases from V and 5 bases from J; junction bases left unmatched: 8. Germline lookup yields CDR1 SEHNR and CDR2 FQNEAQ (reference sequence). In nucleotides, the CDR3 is TGTGCCAGCAGCTCACCAGGGACTAAAGACAATGAGCAGTTCTTC. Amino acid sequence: CASSSPGTKDNEQFF.

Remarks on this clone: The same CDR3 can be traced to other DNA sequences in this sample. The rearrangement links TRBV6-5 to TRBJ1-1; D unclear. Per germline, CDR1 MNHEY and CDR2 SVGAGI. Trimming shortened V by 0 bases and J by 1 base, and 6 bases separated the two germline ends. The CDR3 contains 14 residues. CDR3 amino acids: CASSYSAGNTEAFF. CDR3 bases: TGTGCCAGCAGTTACTCGGCGGGGAACACTGAAGCTTTCTTT.

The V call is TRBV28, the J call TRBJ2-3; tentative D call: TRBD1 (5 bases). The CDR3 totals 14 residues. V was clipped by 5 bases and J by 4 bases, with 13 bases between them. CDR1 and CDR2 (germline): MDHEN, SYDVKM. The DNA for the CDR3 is TGTGCCAGCAGTACCCTCGACAGTTCAGATACGCAGTATTTT. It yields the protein CASSTLDSSDTQYF.

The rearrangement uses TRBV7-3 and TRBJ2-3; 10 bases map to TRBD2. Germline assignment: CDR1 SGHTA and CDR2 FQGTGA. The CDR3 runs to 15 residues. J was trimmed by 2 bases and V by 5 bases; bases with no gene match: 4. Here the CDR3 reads CASSHLAGDTDTQYF. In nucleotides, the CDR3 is TGTGCCAGCAGCCATCTAGCGGGAGACACAGATACGCAGTATTTT.

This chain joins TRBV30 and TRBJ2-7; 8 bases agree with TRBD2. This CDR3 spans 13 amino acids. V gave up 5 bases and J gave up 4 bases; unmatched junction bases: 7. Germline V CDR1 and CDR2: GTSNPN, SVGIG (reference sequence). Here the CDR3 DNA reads TGTGCCTGGGGACGAGCGGGAGTTTACGAGCAGTACTTC. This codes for CAWGRAGVYEQYF.

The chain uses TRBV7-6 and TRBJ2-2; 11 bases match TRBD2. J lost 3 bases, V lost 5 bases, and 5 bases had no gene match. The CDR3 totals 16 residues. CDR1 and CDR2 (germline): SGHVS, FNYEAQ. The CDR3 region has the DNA TGTGCCAGCAGCAGTAGCGGGAGGGGGGACACCGGGGAGCTGTTTTTT. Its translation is CASSSSGRGDTGELFF. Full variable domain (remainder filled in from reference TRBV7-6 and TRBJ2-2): GAGVSQSPRYKVTKRGQDVALRCDPISGHVSLYWYRQALGQGPEFLTYFNYEAQQDKSGLPNDRFSAERPEGSISTLTIQRTEQRDSAMYRCASSSSGRGDTGELFFGEGSRLTVL.

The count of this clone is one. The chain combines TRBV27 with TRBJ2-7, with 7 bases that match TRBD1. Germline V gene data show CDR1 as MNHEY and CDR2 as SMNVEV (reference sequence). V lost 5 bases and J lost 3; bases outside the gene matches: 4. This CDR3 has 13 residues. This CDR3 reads CASSRGQYYEQYF. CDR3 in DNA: TGTGCCAGCAGTCGGGGACAGTACTACGAGCAGTACTTC.